Detailed here is one T cell receptor beta chain. The CDR3 loop spans 12 amino acids. V shed 7 bases and J shed 3 bases, with 11 bases lying between them. Per the germline V gene, CDR1 is SQVTM and CDR2 is ANQGSEA. The data belong to a study of OX40 agonist ivuxolimab in advanced cancers. Background on the study: Participants averaged roughly 57 years of age (range about 23 to 79) and were 82.7% male. Over 30% of patients had received prior checkpoint inhibitor therapy.

Measured with immunoSEQ multiplex PCR; TCRdb has only the in-frame clones, and not every one. In the table there are 99,000 or so clones, 70% to 85% of which are singletons. Patients were ineligible given autoimmune disease history or systemic immunosuppression. The genes are TRBV29-1 and TRBJ2-3; tentative D call: TRBD2 (6 bases). Sequences were derived from CD4+ or CD8+ T cells sorted from blood, sampled in a trial of the OX40 agonist ivuxolimab. The receptor's source is an adult with an advanced solid tumor such as melanoma, head and neck, liver or kidney cancer. CDR3 DNA: TGCAGCGCAGAGGAGGGGACAGATACGCAGTATTTT. Encoded protein: CSAEEGTDTQYF.